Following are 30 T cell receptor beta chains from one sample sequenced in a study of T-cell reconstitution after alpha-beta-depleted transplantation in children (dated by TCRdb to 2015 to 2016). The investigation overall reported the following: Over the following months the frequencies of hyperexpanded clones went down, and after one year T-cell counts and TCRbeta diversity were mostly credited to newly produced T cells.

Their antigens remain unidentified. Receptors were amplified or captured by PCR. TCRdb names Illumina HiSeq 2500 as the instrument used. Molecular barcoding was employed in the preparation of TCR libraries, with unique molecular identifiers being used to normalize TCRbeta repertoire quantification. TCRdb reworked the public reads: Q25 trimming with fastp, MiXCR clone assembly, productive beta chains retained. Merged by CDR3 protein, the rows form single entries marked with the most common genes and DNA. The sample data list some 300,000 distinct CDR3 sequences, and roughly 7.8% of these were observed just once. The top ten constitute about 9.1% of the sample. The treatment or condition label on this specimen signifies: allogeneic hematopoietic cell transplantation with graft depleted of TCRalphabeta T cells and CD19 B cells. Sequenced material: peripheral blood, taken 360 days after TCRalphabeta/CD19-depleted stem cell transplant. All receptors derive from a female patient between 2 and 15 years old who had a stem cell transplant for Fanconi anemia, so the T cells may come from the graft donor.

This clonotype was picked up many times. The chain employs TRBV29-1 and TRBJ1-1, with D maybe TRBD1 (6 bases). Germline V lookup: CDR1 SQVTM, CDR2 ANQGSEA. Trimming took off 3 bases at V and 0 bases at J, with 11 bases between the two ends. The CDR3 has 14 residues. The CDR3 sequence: CSVDRQGMNTEAFF. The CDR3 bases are TGCAGCGTTGATCGGCAGGGGATGAACACTGAAGCTTTCTTT.

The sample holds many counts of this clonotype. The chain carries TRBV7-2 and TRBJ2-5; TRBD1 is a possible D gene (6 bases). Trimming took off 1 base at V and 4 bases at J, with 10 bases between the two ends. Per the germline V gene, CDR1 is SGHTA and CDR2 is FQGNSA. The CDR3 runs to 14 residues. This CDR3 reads CASSLGGGGETQYF. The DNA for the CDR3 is TGTGCCAGCAGCTTAGGTGGGGGCGGAGAGACCCAGTACTTC.

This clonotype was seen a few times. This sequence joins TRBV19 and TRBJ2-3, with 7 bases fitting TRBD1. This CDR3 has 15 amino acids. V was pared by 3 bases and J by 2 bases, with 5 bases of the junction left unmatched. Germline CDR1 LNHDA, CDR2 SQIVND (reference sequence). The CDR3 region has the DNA TGTGCCAGTAGTATTTCGGGGACAGACACAGATACGCAGTATTTT. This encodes CASSISGTDTDTQYF.

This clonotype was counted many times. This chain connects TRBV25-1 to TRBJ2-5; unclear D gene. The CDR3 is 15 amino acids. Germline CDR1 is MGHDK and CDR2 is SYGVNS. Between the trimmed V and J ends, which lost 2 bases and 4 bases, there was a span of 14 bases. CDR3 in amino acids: CASSEEEGSAETQYF. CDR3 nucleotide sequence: TGTGCCAGCAGTGAAGAGGAAGGGTCGGCAGAGACCCAGTACTTC.

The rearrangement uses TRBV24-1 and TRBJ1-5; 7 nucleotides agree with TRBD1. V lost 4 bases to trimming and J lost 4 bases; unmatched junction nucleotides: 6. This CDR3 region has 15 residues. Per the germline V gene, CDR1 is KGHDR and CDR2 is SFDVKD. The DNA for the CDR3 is TGTGCCACCAGTGAAAACAGGGGTGGTAATCAGCCCCAGCATTTT. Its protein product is CATSENRGGNQPQHF.

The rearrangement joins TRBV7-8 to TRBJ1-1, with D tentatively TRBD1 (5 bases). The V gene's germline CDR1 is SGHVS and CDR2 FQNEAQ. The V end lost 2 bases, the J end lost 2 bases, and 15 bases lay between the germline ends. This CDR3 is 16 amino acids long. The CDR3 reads CASSLIAGLFNTEAFF. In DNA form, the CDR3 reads TGTGCCAGCAGCTTAATCGCAGGGTTATTTAACACTGAAGCTTTCTTT.

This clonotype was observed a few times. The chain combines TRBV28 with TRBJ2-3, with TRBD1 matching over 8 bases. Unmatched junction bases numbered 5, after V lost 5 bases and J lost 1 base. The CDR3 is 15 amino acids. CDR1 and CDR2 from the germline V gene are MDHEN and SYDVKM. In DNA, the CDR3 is TGTGCCAGCAGTGTCCGACAGGGGCGCACAGATACGCAGTATTTT. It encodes CASSVRQGRTDTQYF. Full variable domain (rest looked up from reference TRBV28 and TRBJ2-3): DVKVTQSSRYLVKRTGEKVFLECVQDMDHENMFWYRQDPGLGLRLIYFSYDVKMKEKGDIPEGYSVSREKKERFSLILESASTNQTSMYLCASSVRQGRTDTQYFGPGTRLTVL.

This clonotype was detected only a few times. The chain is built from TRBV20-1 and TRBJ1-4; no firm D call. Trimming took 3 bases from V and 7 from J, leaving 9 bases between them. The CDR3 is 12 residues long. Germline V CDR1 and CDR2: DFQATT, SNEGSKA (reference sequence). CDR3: CSASYLGEKLFF. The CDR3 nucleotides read TGCAGTGCTAGCTATTTGGGTGAAAAACTGTTTTTT.

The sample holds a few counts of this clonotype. The CDR3 is CASSLDSVEQFF. DNA of the CDR3: TGTGCCAGCAGTTTAGATTCCGTGGAGCAGTTCTTC. The chain has TRBV12-3 or TRBV12-4 and TRBJ2-1; D call uncertain. V lost 1 base to trimming and J lost 10 bases, with 8 bases between them. The length of the CDR3 is 12 residues.

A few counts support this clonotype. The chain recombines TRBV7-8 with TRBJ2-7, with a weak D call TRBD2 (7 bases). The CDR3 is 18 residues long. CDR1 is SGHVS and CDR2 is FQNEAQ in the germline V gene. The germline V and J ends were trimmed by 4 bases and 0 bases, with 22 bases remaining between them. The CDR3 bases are TGTGCCAGCAGCTCCTCAGCGCGGGTCGGGGGGCGCTCCTACGAGCAGTACGTC. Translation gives CASSSSARVGGRSYEQYV.

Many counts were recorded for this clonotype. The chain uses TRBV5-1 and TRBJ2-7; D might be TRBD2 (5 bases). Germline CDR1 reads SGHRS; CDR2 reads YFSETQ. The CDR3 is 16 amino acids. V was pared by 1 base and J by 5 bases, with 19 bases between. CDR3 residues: CASSLSLDWQRDEQYF. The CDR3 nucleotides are TGCGCCAGCAGCTTGTCCCTGGACTGGCAGCGTGACGAGCAGTACTTC.

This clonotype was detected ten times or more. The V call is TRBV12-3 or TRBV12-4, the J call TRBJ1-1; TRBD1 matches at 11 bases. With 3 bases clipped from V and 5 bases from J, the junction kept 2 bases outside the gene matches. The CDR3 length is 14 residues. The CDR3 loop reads CASSFGTGGTEAFF. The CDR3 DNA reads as TGTGCCAGCAGTTTCGGGACAGGGGGAACTGAAGCTTTCTTT.

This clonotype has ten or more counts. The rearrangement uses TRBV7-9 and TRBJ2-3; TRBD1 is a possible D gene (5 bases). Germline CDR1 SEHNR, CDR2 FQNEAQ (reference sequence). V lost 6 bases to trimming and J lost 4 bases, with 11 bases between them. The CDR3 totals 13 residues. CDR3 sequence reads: CASRDQGADTQYF. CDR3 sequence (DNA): TGTGCCAGCAGGGATCAGGGTGCAGATACGCAGTATTTT. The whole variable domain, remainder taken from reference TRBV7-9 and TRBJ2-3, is DTGVSQNPRHKITKRGQNVTFRCDPISEHNRLYWYRQTLGQGPEFLTYFQNEAQLEKSRLLSDRFSAERPKGSFSTLEIQRTEQGDSAMYLCASRDQGADTQYFGPGTRLTVL.

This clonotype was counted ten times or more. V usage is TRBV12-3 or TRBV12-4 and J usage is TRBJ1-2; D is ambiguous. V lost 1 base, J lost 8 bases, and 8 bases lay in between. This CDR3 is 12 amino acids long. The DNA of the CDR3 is TGTGCCAGCAGTTTAGGGGGAAGCGGCTACACCTTC. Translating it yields CASSLGGSGYTF.

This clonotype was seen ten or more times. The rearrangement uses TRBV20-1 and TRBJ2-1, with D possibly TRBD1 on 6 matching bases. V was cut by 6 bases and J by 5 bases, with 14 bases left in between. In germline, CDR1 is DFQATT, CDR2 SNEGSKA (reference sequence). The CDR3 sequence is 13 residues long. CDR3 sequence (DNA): TGCAGTGCCCAGACAGGACCTCACAATGAGCAGTTCTTC. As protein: CSAQTGPHNEQFF.

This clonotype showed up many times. The CDR3 here is CASSSPVSGGNTDTQYF. In DNA form, the CDR3 reads TGTGCCAGCAGCTCCCCGGTGAGCGGGGGGAACACAGATACGCAGTATTTT. The chain carries TRBV7-9 and TRBJ2-3, with 9 bases lining up with TRBD2. CDR1 and CDR2 from the germline V gene are SEHNR and FQNEAQ (reference sequence). V was pared by 4 bases and J by 2 bases, with 10 bases of the junction left unmatched. The CDR3 sequence is 17 residues long.

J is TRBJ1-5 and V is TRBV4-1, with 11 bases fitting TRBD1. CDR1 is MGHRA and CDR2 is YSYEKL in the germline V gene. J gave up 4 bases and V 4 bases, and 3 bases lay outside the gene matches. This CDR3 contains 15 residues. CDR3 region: CASSRDRGWNQPQHF. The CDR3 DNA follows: TGCGCCAGCAGCCGGGACAGGGGGTGGAATCAGCCCCAGCATTTT.

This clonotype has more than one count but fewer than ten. In DNA form, the CDR3 reads TGTGCCAGCTCACCACAGCGGCTTTACTATGGCTACACCTTC. This codes for CASSPQRLYYGYTF. The chain has TRBV18 and TRBJ1-2; no reliable D call. Deletions cut 1 base from V and 3 bases from J, with 9 bases between. The CDR3 loop spans 14 amino acids. Germline CDR1 KGHSH, CDR2 LQKENI.

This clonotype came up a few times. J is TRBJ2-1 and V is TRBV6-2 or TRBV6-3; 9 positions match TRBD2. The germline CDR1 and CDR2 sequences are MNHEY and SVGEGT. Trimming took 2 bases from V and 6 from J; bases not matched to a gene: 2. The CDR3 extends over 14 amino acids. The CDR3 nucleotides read TGTGCCAGCAGTTACAGCGGGAGGCGCAATGAGCAGTTCTTC. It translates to CASSYSGRRNEQFF.

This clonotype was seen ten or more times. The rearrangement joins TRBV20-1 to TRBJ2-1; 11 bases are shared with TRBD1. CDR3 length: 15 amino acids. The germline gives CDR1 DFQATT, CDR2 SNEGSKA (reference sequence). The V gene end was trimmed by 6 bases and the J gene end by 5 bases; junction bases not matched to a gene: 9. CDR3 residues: CSADSGTGGHNEQFF. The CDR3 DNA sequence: TGCAGTGCGGATTCCGGGACAGGGGGGCACAATGAGCAGTTCTTC.

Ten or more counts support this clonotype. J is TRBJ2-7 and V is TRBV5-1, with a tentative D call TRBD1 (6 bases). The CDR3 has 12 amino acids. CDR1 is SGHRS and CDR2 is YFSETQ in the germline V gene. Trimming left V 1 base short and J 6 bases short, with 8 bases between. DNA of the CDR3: TGCGCCAGCAGCTTGAGGGACACCGAGCAGTACTTC. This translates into CASSLRDTEQYF.

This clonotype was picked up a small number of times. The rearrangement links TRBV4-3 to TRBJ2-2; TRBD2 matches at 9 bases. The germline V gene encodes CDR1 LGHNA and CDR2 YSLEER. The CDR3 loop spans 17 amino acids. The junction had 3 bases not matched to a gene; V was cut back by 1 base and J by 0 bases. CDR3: CASSQVVAGANTGELFF. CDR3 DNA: TGCGCCAGCAGCCAAGTAGTAGCGGGGGCGAACACCGGGGAGCTGTTTTTT.

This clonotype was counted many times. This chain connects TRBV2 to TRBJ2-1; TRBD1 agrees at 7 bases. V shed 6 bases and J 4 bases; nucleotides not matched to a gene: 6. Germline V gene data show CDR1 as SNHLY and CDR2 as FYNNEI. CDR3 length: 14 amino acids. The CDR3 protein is CASSNDRDYNEQFF. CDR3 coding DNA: TGTGCCAGCAGCAACGACAGGGATTACAATGAGCAGTTCTTC.

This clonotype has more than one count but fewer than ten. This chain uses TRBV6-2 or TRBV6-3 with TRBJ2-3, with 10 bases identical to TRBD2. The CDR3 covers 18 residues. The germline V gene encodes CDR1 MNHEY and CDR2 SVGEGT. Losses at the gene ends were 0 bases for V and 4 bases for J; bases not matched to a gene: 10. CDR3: CASSYSLAGGLSADTQYF. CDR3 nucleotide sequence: TGTGCCAGCAGTTACTCCTTAGCGGGGGGCTTAAGCGCAGATACGCAGTATTTT.

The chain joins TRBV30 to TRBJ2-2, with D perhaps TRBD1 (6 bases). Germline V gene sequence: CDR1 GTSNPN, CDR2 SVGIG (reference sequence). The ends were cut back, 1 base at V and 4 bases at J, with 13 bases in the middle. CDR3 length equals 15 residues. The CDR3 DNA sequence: TGTGCCTGGAGTGACGAGGGGGTAGGCACCGGGGAGCTGTTTTTT. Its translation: CAWSDEGVGTGELFF.

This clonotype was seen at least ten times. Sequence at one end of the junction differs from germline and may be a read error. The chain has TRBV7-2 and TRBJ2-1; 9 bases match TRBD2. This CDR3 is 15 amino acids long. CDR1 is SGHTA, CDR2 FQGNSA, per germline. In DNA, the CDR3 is TGTGCCAGCAGCCTAGCGGGGAAGGGGCACAATGAGCAGTTCTTC. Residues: CASSLAGKGHNEQFF.

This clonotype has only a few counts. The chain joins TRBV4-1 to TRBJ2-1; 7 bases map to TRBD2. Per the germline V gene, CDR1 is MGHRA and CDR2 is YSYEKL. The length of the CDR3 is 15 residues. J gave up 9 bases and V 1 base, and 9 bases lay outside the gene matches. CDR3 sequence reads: CASSQGIGGRFEQFF. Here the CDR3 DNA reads TGCGCCAGCAGCCAAGGGATCGGCGGGAGATTTGAGCAGTTCTTC.

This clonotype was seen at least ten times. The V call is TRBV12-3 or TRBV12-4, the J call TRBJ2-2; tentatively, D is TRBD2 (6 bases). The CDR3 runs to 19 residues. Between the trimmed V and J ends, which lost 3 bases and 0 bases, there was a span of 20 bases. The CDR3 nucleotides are TGTGCCAGCAGTTTCTTAGGGCGGGGCCTGCGTCCGAACACCGGGGAGCTGTTTTTT. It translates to CASSFLGRGLRPNTGELFF.

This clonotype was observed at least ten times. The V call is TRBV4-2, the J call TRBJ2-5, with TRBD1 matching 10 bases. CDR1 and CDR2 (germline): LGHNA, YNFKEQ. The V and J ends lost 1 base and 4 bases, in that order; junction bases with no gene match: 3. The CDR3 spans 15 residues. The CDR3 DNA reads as TGTGCCAGCAGCCAAGGGGACAGGGGTGGAGAGACCCAGTACTTC. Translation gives CASSQGDRGGETQYF.

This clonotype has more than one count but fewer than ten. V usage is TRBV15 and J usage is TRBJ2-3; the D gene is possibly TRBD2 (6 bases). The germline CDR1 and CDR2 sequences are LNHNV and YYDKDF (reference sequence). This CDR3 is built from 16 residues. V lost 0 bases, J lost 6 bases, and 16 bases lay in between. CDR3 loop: CATSRENGLLFDTQYF. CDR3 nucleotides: TGTGCCACCAGCAGAGAGAACGGACTACTTTTTGATACGCAGTATTTT.